The 26 T cell receptor beta chains below all came from one sample that was sequenced in a study of shared clonotypes between healthy human individuals. Method: immunoSEQ multiplex PCR; TCRdb's copy keeps in-frame clones and lacks some. The data contain under 850,000 clones, 85% to 95% of them singletons. Selected positively for CCR7 and CD45RO-negative, naive CD8 cells excluded terminally differentiated effector memory CD45RA+ cells. Source material: naive CD8+ T cells sorted from blood. The receptors shown here come from a man aged 25-40 years in good health.

This rearrangement joins TRBV6-5 to TRBJ2-7; 7 nucleotides line up with TRBD2. This CDR3 is built from 12 residues. The germline gives CDR1 MNHEY, CDR2 SVGAGI. V lost 10 bases to trimming and J lost 2 bases; unmatched junction nucleotides: 5. The CDR3 protein is CATSSGAYEQYF. CDR3 DNA: TGTGCCACTTCTAGCGGAGCCTACGAGCAGTACTTC.

This rearrangement joins TRBV9 to TRBJ2-2, with 15 positions matching TRBD2. Per germline, CDR1 SGDLS and CDR2 YYNGEE. V lost 3 bases and J lost 6; bases outside the gene matches: 9. The CDR3 loop spans 18 amino acids. The CDR3: CASSEGLAGGPSPGELFF. CDR3 nucleotide sequence: TGTGCCAGCAGCGAAGGACTAGCGGGAGGGCCTAGTCCCGGGGAGCTGTTTTTT. Combining the CDR3 with reference TRBV9 and TRBJ2-2 gives the whole variable domain DSGVTQTPKHLITATGQRVTLRCSPRSGDLSVYWYQQSLDQGLQFLIQYYNGEERAKGNILERFSAQQFPDLHSELNLSSLELGDSALYFCASSEGLAGGPSPGELFFGEGSRLTVL.

The chain carries TRBV2 and TRBJ2-1, with 12 bases that match TRBD2. The CDR3 contains 13 residues. Germline V gives CDR1 SNHLY, CDR2 FYNNEI. Trimming took 11 bases from V and 4 from J; bases not matched to a gene: 3. CDR3 DNA sequence: TGTGCCGCGACTAGCGGGAGTTACAATGAGCAGTTCTTC. This gives the protein CAATSGSYNEQFF.

This sequence joins TRBV4-3 and TRBJ2-2, with D perhaps TRBD1 or TRBD2 (6 bases each). Trimming stripped 0 bases from V and 5 bases from J, with 10 bases between. Germline values: CDR1 LGHNA, CDR2 YSLEER. This CDR3 contains 15 residues. The CDR3 loop reads CASSQDKGGTGELFF. The CDR3 DNA is TGCGCCAGCAGCCAAGATAAAGGGGGGACCGGGGAGCTGTTTTTT.

V usage is TRBV4-1 and J usage is TRBJ2-1, with D maybe TRBD2 (6 bases). The CDR3 totals 15 residues. Per germline, CDR1 MGHRA and CDR2 YSYEKL. The ends were cut back, 5 bases at V and 4 bases at J, with 15 bases in the middle. The CDR3 here is CASSGGVATYNEQFF. The CDR3 nucleotides are TGCGCCAGCAGCGGAGGGGTAGCGACGTACAATGAGCAGTTCTTC.

The chain has TRBV5-8 and TRBJ2-3; D is ambiguous. Germline V lookup: CDR1 SGHTS, CDR2 YDEGEE. The CDR3 contains 13 residues. Trimming pared 1 base from V and 0 bases from J, leaving 3 bases between. The CDR3 region has the DNA TGTGCCAGCAGCTTGCCTAGCACAGATACGCAGTATTTT. Its translation: CASSLPSTDTQYF.

The V call is TRBV27, the J call TRBJ2-5; D possibly corresponds to TRBD2 (5 bases). The CDR3 consists of 14 residues. Trimming stripped 0 bases from V and 6 bases from J, with 11 bases between. The germline V gene encodes CDR1 MNHEY and CDR2 SMNVEV (reference sequence). CDR3: CASSLSRTSKTQYF. CDR3 DNA: TGTGCCAGCAGTTTATCTCGAACTAGTAAGACCCAGTACTTC.

The genes are TRBV13 and TRBJ2-5; unclear D gene. V lost 5 bases, J lost 5 bases, and 9 bases lay in between. Germline V gives CDR1 PRHDT, CDR2 FYEKMQ (reference sequence). The CDR3 has 12 amino acids. The CDR3 sequence: CASSPVGETQYF. The CDR3 DNA reads TGTGCCAGCAGCCCGGTGGGTGAGACCCAGTACTTC.

V usage is TRBV7-9 and J usage is TRBJ2-1, with 12 bases lining up with TRBD2. This CDR3 region has 19 residues. CDR1 SEHNR and CDR2 FQNEAQ come from the germline V gene (reference sequence). The ends lost 1 base at V and 0 bases at J; junction bases unmatched: 7. The CDR3 DNA follows: TGTGCCAGCAGCTTAGGGACTAGCGGGATCCCTGGCTCCTACAATGAGCAGTTCTTC. Protein product: CASSLGTSGIPGSYNEQFF.

The V call is TRBV13, the J call TRBJ2-1, with 7 positions matching TRBD2. The V and J ends lost 10 bases and 8 bases, in that order; junction bases with no gene match: 14. This CDR3 comprises 14 residues. The V gene's germline CDR1 is PRHDT and CDR2 FYEKMQ (reference sequence). The chain's CDR3 is CATSLGGGFDEQFF. In DNA, the CDR3 is TGTGCCACCTCGCTTGGGGGGGGGTTCGATGAGCAGTTCTTC.

The gene calls are TRBV27 and TRBJ2-5, with D perhaps matching TRBD2 (7 bases). Trimming shortened V by 5 bases and J by 5 bases, and 15 bases separated the two germline ends. Germline CDR1 and CDR2: MNHEY and SMNVEV (reference sequence). The CDR3 extends over 14 amino acids. The CDR3 protein is CASSPSRGGETQYF. The CDR3 DNA reads TGTGCCAGCAGTCCCTCCAGGGGAGGGGAGACCCAGTACTTC.

V usage is TRBV29-1 and J usage is TRBJ2-7, with 7 bases fitting TRBD1. The trim removed 0 bases at V and 0 bases at J, leaving 2 bases unmatched. The CDR3 length is 14 residues. The germline gives CDR1 SQVTM, CDR2 ANQGSEA. The CDR3 nucleotides read TGCAGCGTTGAAGACCGGGACAGCTCCTACGAGCAGTACTTC. It encodes CSVEDRDSSYEQYF.

The chain joins TRBV7-2 to TRBJ2-5, with 7 positions matching TRBD1. Germline lookup yields CDR1 SGHTA and CDR2 FQGNSA. The length of the CDR3 is 14 residues. Trimming cost V 5 bases and J 7 bases; bases outside gene matches: 10. CDR3 region: CASSKATGIVTQYF. The CDR3 DNA sequence: TGTGCCAGCAGCAAAGCGACAGGGATCGTGACCCAGTACTTC.

The sample holds one count of this clone. The J gene is TRBJ2-3, the V gene TRBV29-1; D is uncertain. The V gene's germline CDR1 is SQVTM and CDR2 ANQGSEA. This CDR3 spans 15 amino acids. The V gene lost 0 bases and the J gene lost 4 bases, with 14 bases spanning the gap. The CDR3 coding sequence is TGCAGCGTTGAAGACCCCGATATTGGATCAGATACGCAGTATTTT. This codes for CSVEDPDIGSDTQYF.

V gene TRBV21-1 combines with J gene TRBJ2-4; no DNA check was done on the table's D call, TRBD1. TRBV21-1 is described as a pseudogene. The CDR3 is 18 residues long. The CDR3 DNA sequence: TGTGCCAGCAGCAAAGAGCGCGACAGGGGCTTAGCCAAAAACATTCAGTACTTC. Its protein is CASSKERDRGLAKNIQYF.

The chain uses TRBV15 and TRBJ2-2; 7 bases align to TRBD1. V shed 0 bases and J 4 bases; nucleotides not matched to a gene: 11. The CDR3 runs 18 residues. Per the germline V gene, CDR1 is LNHNV and CDR2 is YYDKDF (reference sequence). The CDR3 coding sequence is TGTGCCACCAGCAGAGATTCAGTCTGGGACAGATCCACCGGGGAGCTGTTTTTT. It encodes CATSRDSVWDRSTGELFF. Variable domain in full (rest from reference TRBV15 and TRBJ2-2): DAMVIQNPRYQVTQFGKPVTLSCSQTLNHNVMYWYQQKSSQAPKLLFHYYDKDFNNEADTPDNFQSRRPNTSFCFLDIRSPGLGDTAMYLCATSRDSVWDRSTGELFFGEGSRLTVL.

The chain employs TRBV7-9 and TRBJ2-3; D remains ambiguous. The CDR3 spans 14 residues. The V end lost 3 bases, the J end lost 6 bases, and 13 bases lay between the germline ends. In germline, CDR1 is SEHNR, CDR2 FQNEAQ (reference sequence). This CDR3 reads CASSFNQLSDTQYF. For the CDR3, the DNA is TGTGCCAGCAGCTTTAATCAGTTGTCCGATACGCAGTATTTT.

The chain couples TRBV28 to TRBJ2-1; D is possibly TRBD1 (5 bases). Trimming shortened V by 6 bases and J by 5 bases, and 23 bases separated the two germline ends. The germline gives CDR1 MDHEN, CDR2 SYDVKM. The CDR3 covers 17 residues. CDR3 DNA sequence: TGTGCCAGCAGCCAGATCGGCAGGGTTGTAAGGGACAATGAGCAGTTCTTC. It codes for CASSQIGRVVRDNEQFF. The variable domain in full, with the rest retrieved from reference TRBV28 and TRBJ2-1, is DVKVTQSSRYLVKRTGEKVFLECVQDMDHENMFWYRQDPGLGLRLIYFSYDVKMKEKGDIPEGYSVSREKKERFSLILESASTNQTSMYLCASSQIGRVVRDNEQFFGPGTRLTVL.

Points on this clone: The same CDR3 also results from other DNA sequences found in this sample. V is TRBV27 and J is TRBJ1-5; D is perhaps TRBD1 (5 bases). Germline V gene sequence: CDR1 MNHEY, CDR2 SMNVEV (reference sequence). The V gene lost 5 bases and the J gene lost 4 bases, with 12 bases spanning the gap. This CDR3 has 14 amino acids. CDR3 loop: CASSIQGGNQPQHF. DNA of the CDR3: TGTGCCAGCAGTATCCAGGGAGGGAATCAGCCCCAGCATTTT.

In the case of this clone: Compared with germline, one end of the junction differs, possibly owing to a read error. CDR3 DNA sequence: TGTGCTAGCAGTACCGAACTAGGGTACGAGCAGTACTTC. The encoded protein is CASSTELGYEQYF. J is TRBJ2-7 and V is TRBV7-7, with D maybe TRBD2 (5 bases). The germline CDR1 and CDR2 sequences are SSHAT and FNYEAQ (reference sequence). The CDR3 runs 13 residues. The full variable domain, in which reference TRBV7-7 and TRBJ2-7 provide the parts outside the CDR3, is GAGVSQSPRYKVTKRGQDVTLRCDPISSHATLYWYQQALGQGPEFLTYFNYEAQPDKSGLPSDRFSAERPEGSISTLTIQRTEQRDSAMYRCASSTELGYEQYFGPGTRLTVT.

The table lists this clone with a few counts. The rearrangement uses TRBV28 and TRBJ2-2; a weak D match, TRBD1 (6 bases). Trimming took off 3 bases at V and 0 bases at J, with 11 bases between the two ends. This CDR3 has 16 amino acids. Germline assignment: CDR1 MDHEN and CDR2 SYDVKM. CDR3 protein: CASSFFRGSNTGELFF. CDR3 sequence (DNA): TGTGCCAGCAGTTTCTTCAGGGGATCGAACACCGGGGAGCTGTTTTTT.

The rearrangement joins TRBV7-6 to TRBJ2-3, with no clear D. Germline loops: CDR1 SGHVS, CDR2 FNYEAQ. The CDR3 is made up of 14 amino acids. V was trimmed by 2 bases and J by 1 base, leaving 7 bases between them. CDR3 DNA: TGTGCCAGCAGCTTACAGTTCCGCACAGATACGCAGTATTTT. Its protein is CASSLQFRTDTQYF.

The chain has TRBV7-9 and TRBJ2-7; either TRBD1 or TRBD2 may fit D (6 bases each). V lost 4 bases and J 7 bases, leaving 20 bases between the germline ends. The CDR3 is 15 residues long. CDR1 is SEHNR, CDR2 FQNEAQ, per germline (reference sequence). Here the CDR3 DNA reads TGTGCCAGCAGCTCCCCGGGGGCGGGATTCACAGAGCAGTACTTC. Translation gives CASSSPGAGFTEQYF.

This chain connects TRBV15 to TRBJ2-3; the match to TRBD2 covers 11 bases. V shed 8 bases, J shed 5 bases, and the junction held 18 bases outside the gene matches. The CDR3 loop spans 18 amino acids. Per germline, CDR1 LNHNV and CDR2 YYDKDF (reference sequence). CDR3 loop: CATALAGLAEREGDTQYF. The CDR3 DNA follows: TGTGCCACCGCCCTGGCGGGACTAGCGGAACGAGAAGGAGATACGCAGTATTTT.

This clone has only one observation. The rearrangement links TRBV5-1 to TRBJ1-1; D perhaps matches TRBD1 (5 bases). Germline values: CDR1 SGHRS, CDR2 YFSETQ. This CDR3 contains 16 residues. Trimming stripped 6 bases from V and 1 base from J, with 19 bases between. DNA for the CDR3: TGCGCCAGCACTCCAAAATCAGGGAGCGGGAACACTGAAGCTTTCTTT. It yields the protein CASTPKSGSGNTEAFF.

The DNA for the CDR3 is TGCGCCAGCAGCCAAGGAGTACTAGCTGGGAGTGAGCAGTTCTTC. Translating it yields CASSQGVLAGSEQFF. The V call is TRBV4-1, the J call TRBJ2-1; a weak D match, TRBD2 (6 bases). Trimming pared 1 base from V and 9 bases from J, leaving 16 bases between. Germline V CDR1 and CDR2: MGHRA, YSYEKL. This CDR3 comprises 15 residues.